The 25 T cell receptor beta chains below were found in one sample sequenced in a study of long-term antiretroviral therapy in people with HIV. They ran version v3.0 of the immunoSEQ assay at survey level. Clones were read by immunoSEQ multiplex PCR, and TCRdb kept only the in-frame ones, dropping some. Here the sample spans roughly 17,000 clones, approximately 95% being singletons. Sequenced here: unsorted PBMCs, sampled around 10 years after starting antiretroviral therapy. The receptors originated from a man aged 25 to 40 with HIV.

The chain uses TRBV5-5 and TRBJ2-1, with TRBD2 matching over 8 bases. Germline V lookup: CDR1 SGHKS, CDR2 YYEKEE (reference sequence). V was clipped by 0 bases and J by 7 bases; unmatched bases: 3. The CDR3 runs to 14 residues. CDR3 region: CASSLGSGENEQFF. CDR3 sequence (DNA): TGTGCCAGCAGCTTGGGTAGCGGGGAAAATGAGCAGTTCTTC.

This chain connects TRBV6-1 to TRBJ2-1, with TRBD2 matching over 9 bases. The V segment lost 3 bases and the J segment 4 bases; nucleotides outside the gene matches: 10. The CDR3 contains 17 residues. The germline CDR1 and CDR2 sequences are MNHNS and SASEGT. Here the CDR3 DNA reads TGTGCCAGCAGTGATTCCCCTTCTAGCGGGGCTTACAATGAGCAGTTCTTC. Protein sequence: CASSDSPSSGAYNEQFF.

This clone has a handful of counts. The chain couples TRBV7-2 to TRBJ1-1, with 7 positions matching TRBD1. Germline V gene data show CDR1 as SGHTA and CDR2 as FQGNSA. J was trimmed by 0 bases and V by 5 bases; bases with no gene match: 9. This CDR3 is 16 amino acids long. The CDR3 coding sequence is TGTGCCAGCAGCGGCCCATACAGGGGCTTGAACACTGAAGCTTTCTTT. Translation gives CASSGPYRGLNTEAFF. Looking up the rest from reference TRBV7-2 and TRBJ1-1 gives the full variable domain: GAGVSQSPSNKVTEKGKDVELRCDPISGHTALYWYRQSLGQGLEFLIYFQGNSAPDKSGLPSDRFSAERTGGSVSTLTIQRTQQEDSAVYLCASSGPYRGLNTEAFFGQGTRLTVV.

The CDR3 is CASSEGLSGWVYNEQFF. In DNA form, the CDR3 reads TGTGCCAGCAGTGAGGGCTTAAGCGGGTGGGTCTACAATGAGCAGTTCTTC. This chain joins TRBV25-1 and TRBJ2-1; D is perhaps TRBD2 (6 bases). Germline CDR1 reads MGHDK; CDR2 reads SYGVNS. The CDR3 is made up of 17 amino acids. Trimming took off 3 bases at V and 3 bases at J, with 18 bases between the two ends. Complete variable domain (other parts from reference TRBV25-1 and TRBJ2-1): EADIYQTPRYLVIGTGKKITLECSQTMGHDKMYWYQQDPGMELHLIHYSYGVNSTEKGDLSSESTVSRIRTEHFPLTLESARPSHTSQYLCASSEGLSGWVYNEQFFGPGTRLTVL.

V usage is TRBV2 and J usage is TRBJ1-4; D remains ambiguous. V was cut by 0 bases and J by 8 bases, with 10 bases left in between. The CDR3 is made up of 14 amino acids. In germline, CDR1 is SNHLY, CDR2 FYNNEI. CDR3 sequence reads: CASSEALRKEKLFF. The CDR3 bases are TGTGCCAGCAGTGAAGCGCTTCGCAAAGAAAAACTGTTTTTT.

The chain has TRBV2 and TRBJ1-4; the D gene is possibly TRBD1 (6 bases). The CDR3 has 12 amino acids. V was trimmed by 5 bases and J by 8 bases, leaving 9 bases between them. Germline CDR1 and CDR2: SNHLY and FYNNEI. The CDR3 DNA is TGTGCCAGCAGTTATACAGGGGAAAAACTGTTTTTT. Amino acid sequence: CASSYTGEKLFF.

The J gene is TRBJ1-3, the V gene TRBV5-1, with D unresolved. The CDR3 extends over 16 amino acids. Germline V CDR1 and CDR2: SGHRS, YFSETQ. V was clipped by 0 bases and J by 0 bases, with 10 bases between them. The DNA of the CDR3 is TGCGCCAGCAGCTTGGGGGGTACGAGCTCTGGAAACACCATATATTTT. Translation: CASSLGGTSSGNTIYF.

V is TRBV4-1 and J is TRBJ2-5; TRBD2 agrees at 9 bases. Germline values: CDR1 MGHRA, CDR2 YSYEKL. The CDR3 runs 17 residues. Trimming at V came to 1 base and at J to 5 bases, leaving 11 bases not matched to a gene. CDR3 region: CASSQVTSGPGRETQYF. The CDR3 coding sequence is TGCGCCAGCAGCCAAGTTACTAGCGGGCCGGGGCGGGAGACCCAGTACTTC.

The chain carries TRBV30 and TRBJ1-5; weak D call: TRBD1 (5 bases). Trimming took off 0 bases at V and 9 bases at J, with 9 bases between the two ends. Germline lookup yields CDR1 GTSNPN and CDR2 SVGIG (reference sequence). The CDR3 is 12 residues long. CDR3 sequence (DNA): TGTGCCTGGAGTGTAGTTCAGGGGCCCCAGCATTTT. This sequence encodes CAWSVVQGPQHF.

The chain links TRBV25-1 to TRBJ1-5; weak D call: TRBD1 (6 bases). V was pared by 5 bases and J by 6 bases, with 8 bases between. The CDR3 is 12 amino acids. The germline CDR1 and CDR2 sequences are MGHDK and SYGVNS. The DNA for the CDR3 is TGTGCCAGCAGTTGGGGGCTTCAGCCCCAGCATTTT. Its translation is CASSWGLQPQHF.

The rearrangement uses TRBV19 and TRBJ2-1; the D is unclear. Trimming pared 3 bases from V and 0 bases from J, leaving 9 bases between. Germline assignment: CDR1 LNHDA and CDR2 SQIVND (reference sequence). The CDR3 length is 15 residues. The CDR3 sequence is CASSIRQSSYNEQFF. Written as DNA, the CDR3 is TGTGCCAGTAGTATCAGGCAGAGCTCCTACAATGAGCAGTTCTTC.

This clone was detected only once. This rearrangement joins TRBV27 to TRBJ2-1; D possibly uses TRBD1 or TRBD2 (6 bases each). Germline V gene data show CDR1 as MNHEY and CDR2 as SMNVEV (reference sequence). The CDR3 length is 13 residues. V lost 8 bases, J lost 7 bases, and 15 bases lay in between. The CDR3 loop is CASGALGGNEQFF. CDR3 bases: TGTGCCAGCGGGGCGTTAGGGGGGAATGAGCAGTTCTTC.

The chain recombines TRBV7-3 with TRBJ2-5; 8 positions match TRBD1. Germline V gene data show CDR1 as SGHTA and CDR2 as FQGTGA. The V gene end was trimmed by 4 bases and the J gene end by 4 bases; junction bases not matched to a gene: 2. This CDR3 has 13 amino acids. CDR3 region: CASSYGQGETQYF. The CDR3 DNA reads TGTGCCAGCAGCTACGGACAGGGAGAGACCCAGTACTTC.

Worth noting for this clone: Relative to the germline gene, one junction end is altered; a read error may explain this. The chain links TRBV7-7 to TRBJ1-6; TRBD1 is a possible D gene (5 bases). Per germline, CDR1 SSHAT and CDR2 FNYEAQ (reference sequence). The CDR3 is 14 amino acids. CDR3 bases: TGTGCTAGCAGCTTCCGGGATGAGGGGTCACCCCTCCACTTT. It codes for CASSFRDEGSPLHF.

The V gene is TRBV28, the J gene TRBJ2-1, with 8 bases matching TRBD2. Germline V gene data show CDR1 as MDHEN and CDR2 as SYDVKM. Trimming took 5 bases from V and 0 from J; bases not matched to a gene: 6. CDR3 length equals 16 residues. CDR3 bases: TGTGCCAGCAGTCGGCGGGGGGTTCCCTCCTACAATGAGCAGTTCTTC. Translating gives CASSRRGVPSYNEQFF.

The V call is TRBV7-9, the J call TRBJ2-2; D tentatively reads TRBD1 or TRBD2 (5 bases each). Trimming removed 5 bases from V and 4 bases from J, with 11 bases in between. Per germline, CDR1 SEHNR and CDR2 FQNEAQ (reference sequence). The CDR3 has 14 amino acids. The CDR3 region is CASSRNGATGELFF. DNA for the CDR3: TGTGCCAGCAGCCGGAACGGGGCCACCGGGGAGCTGTTTTTT.

This chain connects TRBV7-9 to TRBJ2-2; no clear D. CDR3 length: 15 residues. Germline CDR1 and CDR2: SEHNR and FQNEAQ (reference sequence). V was trimmed by 3 bases and J by 0 bases, leaving 8 bases between them. The CDR3 sequence: CASSLEGTNTGELFF. In DNA form, the CDR3 reads TGTGCCAGCAGCTTGGAAGGTACGAACACCGGGGAGCTGTTTTTT.

V and J are TRBV5-5 and TRBJ2-5; D may match TRBD1 or TRBD2 (5 bases each). This CDR3 is built from 16 residues. Germline loops: CDR1 SGHKS, CDR2 YYEKEE (reference sequence). Trimming removed 1 base from V and 3 bases from J, with 16 bases in between. CDR3 loop: CASSLYRGSREETQYF. The CDR3 DNA follows: TGTGCCAGCAGCTTGTACCGGGGCAGTAGAGAAGAGACCCAGTACTTC.

The chain uses TRBV5-4 and TRBJ2-7; 7 positions match TRBD1. The CDR3 sequence is 16 residues long. The junction had 10 bases not matched to a gene; V was cut back by 4 bases and J by 0 bases. Germline V gene lookup returns CDR1 SGHNT and CDR2 YYREEE (reference sequence). CDR3 DNA sequence: TGTGCCAGCAGCCCGAGGGGGCCAGGGAGCTCCTACGAGCAGTACTTC. As protein: CASSPRGPGSSYEQYF.

DNA of the CDR3: TGTGCCACCAGCAGAGATGGGGTGAACACTGAAGCTTTCTTT. This translates into CATSRDGVNTEAFF. The chain recombines TRBV15 with TRBJ1-1; D is unclear. The CDR3 is 14 residues long. V lost 0 bases and J 0 bases, leaving 5 bases between the germline ends. The germline CDR1 and CDR2 sequences are LNHNV and YYDKDF (reference sequence).

In DNA, the CDR3 is TGTGCCAGCAGCTTATTCGTGGCAGTTGGAAACACCATATATTTT. As protein: CASSLFVAVGNTIYF. The chain joins TRBV11-2 to TRBJ1-3; D unclear. Germline CDR1 SGHAT, CDR2 FQNNGV. Trimming left V 2 bases short and J 3 bases short, with 11 bases between. This CDR3 has 15 residues.

The chain couples TRBV6-5 to TRBJ1-1; tentative D call: TRBD1 (6 bases). This CDR3 region has 13 residues. The V and J ends lost 7 bases and 5 bases respectively, with 14 bases between them. The germline V gene encodes CDR1 MNHEY and CDR2 SVGAGI. The DNA of the CDR3 is TGTGCCAGCACCCAGACAGGAGGGACTGAAGCTTTCTTT. As protein: CASTQTGGTEAFF.

The chain couples TRBV6-1 to TRBJ2-1; 7 nucleotides align to TRBD2. CDR1 and CDR2 from the germline V gene are MNHNS and SASEGT. The CDR3 contains 16 residues. Unmatched junction bases numbered 6, after V lost 1 base and J lost 3 bases. CDR3 DNA: TGTGCCAGCAGTGAAGGATGGTCGGGGGGCTACAATGAGCAGTTCTTC. Translation gives CASSEGWSGGYNEQFF.

The gene calls are TRBV4-1 and TRBJ2-3; 9 bases line up with TRBD1. CDR3 length equals 16 residues. Trimming cost V 5 bases and J 6 bases; bases outside gene matches: 12. CDR1 MGHRA and CDR2 YSYEKL come from the germline V gene. The DNA for the CDR3 is TGCGCCAGCAGCTTAACCTCGACAGGGGGTTTGGATACGCAGTATTTT. The encoded protein is CASSLTSTGGLDTQYF.

The CDR3: CASSRKATGTNSGANVLTF. DNA of the CDR3: TGCGCCAGCAGCCGGAAAGCGACAGGAACTAACTCTGGGGCCAACGTCCTGACTTTC. The J gene is TRBJ2-6, the V gene TRBV4-1, with D perhaps matching TRBD1 (6 bases). The germline V gene has CDR1 MGHRA and CDR2 YSYEKL. This CDR3 region has 19 residues. V was pared by 4 bases and J by 0 bases, with 19 bases between.